The 30 T cell receptor beta chains reported below all come from one sample, sequenced in a study of blood T cell repertoires in COVID-19. Assay: immunoSEQ multiplex PCR; the TCRdb copy retains only in-frame clones and omits some. This repertoire shows 280,000 or so clones, roughly four fifths found once; its top ten account for 9.4%. The sequencing sample was made of peripheral blood. The origin of the receptors is a woman aged 45-59 years who had recovered from COVID-19.

The V and J genes are TRBV9 and TRBJ2-7; D is perhaps TRBD2 (5 bases). The V gene's germline CDR1 is SGDLS and CDR2 YYNGEE. The CDR3 contains 12 residues. The V end lost 1 base, the J end lost 6 bases, and 8 bases lay between the germline ends. CDR3 sequence (DNA): TGTGCCAGCAGCGTATTCGAGGGCGAGCAGTACTTC. Translating it yields CASSVFEGEQYF.

About this clone itself: The limits of the CDR3 on the DNA are not certain, so only TCRdb's listed CDR3 is given. This CDR3 reads CASSFGEGYTF. J is TRBJ1-2 and V is TRBV5-4. Ends included, the CDR3 has 11 residues. CDR1 and CDR2 (germline): SGHNT, YYREEE (reference sequence).

The chain combines TRBV14 with TRBJ1-2; 9 nucleotides match TRBD1. The CDR3 has 13 amino acids. Germline CDR1 reads SGHDN; CDR2 reads FVKESK. V was pared by 4 bases and J by 9 bases, with 6 bases of the junction left unmatched. As DNA, the CDR3 is TGTGCCAGCAGCCCCGGACAGGGGCGAAGCTACACCTTC. As protein: CASSPGQGRSYTF. The full variable domain, completed using reference TRBV14 and TRBJ1-2, is EAGVTQFPSHSVIEKGQTVTLRCDPISGHDNLYWYRRVMGKEIKFLLHFVKESKQDESGMPNNRFLAERTGGTYSTLKVQPAELEDSGVYFCASSPGQGRSYTFGSGTRLTVV.

V usage is TRBV24-1 and J usage is TRBJ2-2, with 9 bases lining up with TRBD1. The CDR3 consists of 17 residues. Per the germline V gene, CDR1 is KGHDR and CDR2 is SFDVKD. V shed 4 bases and J 2 bases; nucleotides not matched to a gene: 7. The CDR3 DNA sequence: TGTGCCACCAGTGAGTGGACAGGGGAATTTAACACCGGGGAGCTGTTTTTT. Translated, it gives CATSEWTGEFNTGELFF.

This clone was seen repeatedly, ten times or more. The genes are TRBV13 and TRBJ2-7, with 7 bases aligning to TRBD1. The CDR3 is 15 residues long. V trimming: 3 bases; J trimming: 1 base; junction bases outside the gene matches: 6. Per germline, CDR1 PRHDT and CDR2 FYEKMQ (reference sequence). Written as DNA, the CDR3 is TGTGCCAGCAGCTTCACCGGGACAGATTCCTACGAGCAGTACTTC. Its protein product is CASSFTGTDSYEQYF.

On this clone: Other DNA sequences from this sample encode an identical CDR3 as well. The genes are TRBV12-5 and TRBJ1-2; no reliable D call. The germline gives CDR1 LGHNT, CDR2 FRNRAP. The CDR3 contains 12 residues. Trimming left V 3 bases short and J 5 bases short, with 7 bases between. CDR3 sequence (DNA): TGTGCTAGTGGTTTTTCAGGATATGGCTACACCTTC. Protein sequence: CASGFSGYGYTF.

This chain connects TRBV19 to TRBJ2-7, with 7 bases lining up with TRBD1. The V gene end was trimmed by 5 bases and the J gene end by 1 base; junction bases not matched to a gene: 8. CDR1 is LNHDA, CDR2 SQIVND, per germline (reference sequence). This CDR3 is 15 amino acids long. CDR3 loop: CASSARQGLSYEQYF. The CDR3 coding sequence is TGTGCCAGTAGTGCGCGACAGGGTTTGTCCTACGAGCAGTACTTC.

Note on this clone: Other DNA sequences in this sample translate to the same CDR3. The chain uses TRBV7-2 and TRBJ2-1, with 8 bases identical to TRBD2. V gave up 5 bases and J gave up 0 bases; unmatched junction bases: 6. Germline CDR1 SGHTA, CDR2 FQGNSA. This CDR3 is built from 16 residues. CDR3 in DNA: TGTGCCAGCAGCCCCCAAGCGGGAGACTCCTACAATGAGCAGTTCTTC. This sequence encodes CASSPQAGDSYNEQFF.

The chain's CDR3 is CASSKTHRDNEQFF. CDR3 DNA sequence: TGTGCCAGCAGCAAAACCCACCGAGACAATGAGCAGTTCTTC. This chain uses TRBV7-3 with TRBJ2-1, with D uncertain. This CDR3 region has 14 residues. CDR1 is SGHTA and CDR2 is FQGTGA in the germline V gene. Trimming took 5 bases from V and 5 from J, leaving 13 bases between them.

This rearrangement joins TRBV5-8 to TRBJ2-7, with D possibly matching TRBD2 (7 bases). Germline-derived CDR1 and CDR2 are SGHTS and YDEGEE. CDR3 length equals 16 residues. Deletions cut 0 bases from V and 2 bases from J, with 15 bases between. Here the CDR3 reads CASSLVGGRGTYEQYF. CDR3 bases: TGTGCCAGCAGCTTGGTGGGGGGGCGAGGAACCTACGAGCAGTACTTC.

This clone appeared a single time. V and J are TRBV7-2 and TRBJ2-3; 8 bases are shared with TRBD2. There are 15 residues in the CDR3. Trimming cost V 1 base and J 2 bases; bases outside gene matches: 2. Germline values: CDR1 SGHTA, CDR2 FQGNSA. CDR3 amino acids: CASSLGRGVTDTQYF. The CDR3 DNA follows: TGTGCCAGCAGCTTAGGGCGGGGGGTCACAGATACGCAGTATTTT.

The chain is built from TRBV24-1 and TRBJ2-7, with a possible D match to TRBD1 (6 bases). V dropped 4 bases and J dropped 9 bases, with 15 bases sitting between them. Germline V gene lookup returns CDR1 KGHDR and CDR2 SFDVKD. This CDR3 spans 13 amino acids. This CDR3 is CATSDQGSSRQYF. The CDR3 region has the DNA TGTGCCACCAGTGACCAGGGGTCGAGTCGGCAGTACTTC.

This clone appeared a single time. The chain joins TRBV5-4 to TRBJ2-7; TRBD2 aligns across 10 bases. Germline V lookup: CDR1 SGHNT, CDR2 YYREEE (reference sequence). This CDR3 comprises 15 residues. Unmatched junction bases numbered 2, after V lost 0 bases and J lost 2 bases. CDR3 residues: CASSLASGSPYEQYF. Written as DNA, the CDR3 is TGTGCCAGCAGCTTGGCTAGCGGGAGCCCCTACGAGCAGTACTTC.

The rearrangement links TRBV10-1 to TRBJ2-3; TRBD2 might be the D (6 bases). The CDR3 is 17 residues long. Germline CDR1 is WNHNN and CDR2 is SYGVQD (reference sequence). V lost 6 bases to trimming and J lost 3 bases, with 22 bases between them. The DNA of the CDR3 is TGCGCCAGCAGACTAGCAAATCTTCGCACTTGTACAGATACGCAGTATTTT. Its protein product is CASRLANLRTCTDTQYF.

This chain uses TRBV6-5 with TRBJ2-3; TRBD2 matches 9 bases. The V segment lost 2 bases and the J segment 0 bases; nucleotides outside the gene matches: 0. This CDR3 is 15 amino acids long. Germline V gene sequence: CDR1 MNHEY, CDR2 SVGAGI. CDR3 DNA sequence: TGTGCCAGCAGTTACACTAGCGGGAGCACAGATACGCAGTATTTT. This gives the protein CASSYTSGSTDTQYF.

The chain joins TRBV27 to TRBJ1-6; the D gene is possibly TRBD1 (6 bases). The CDR3 consists of 14 residues. CDR1 is MNHEY and CDR2 is SMNVEV in the germline V gene (reference sequence). The germline V and J ends were trimmed by 2 bases and 7 bases, with 9 bases remaining between them. The DNA of the CDR3 is TGTGCCAGCAGTTTAACAGGGTGGAATTCACCCCTCCACTTT. Protein: CASSLTGWNSPLHF.

The CDR3 bases are TGTGCCAGCAGCCTCCCCACAGGGGCCCAAGAGACCCAGTACTTC. This translates into CASSLPTGAQETQYF. This chain joins TRBV7-9 and TRBJ2-5, with 7 bases fitting TRBD1. Germline CDR1 is SEHNR and CDR2 is FQNEAQ (reference sequence). The CDR3 has 15 amino acids. J gave up 1 base and V 5 bases, and 7 bases lay outside the gene matches.

The chain employs TRBV12-3 or TRBV12-4 and TRBJ1-2; 8 positions match TRBD1. The CDR3 runs 12 residues. Trimming at V came to 5 bases and at J to 8 bases, leaving 4 bases not matched to a gene. The CDR3 protein is CASSRTGRGYTF. In DNA form, the CDR3 reads TGTGCCAGCAGTCGGACAGGGAGGGGCTACACCTTC.

The chain uses TRBV6-5 and TRBJ1-6, with 8 bases lining up with TRBD1. With V trimmed by 6 bases and J by 6 bases, 4 bases remained unmatched. CDR3 size: 14 residues. Germline CDR1 is MNHEY and CDR2 is SVGAGI. The CDR3 loop reads CASRQDRGNSPLHF. The CDR3 nucleotides read TGTGCCAGCAGGCAAGACAGGGGTAATTCACCCCTCCACTTT.

The chain joins TRBV7-3 to TRBJ2-1; TRBD2 might be the D (6 bases). The germline V gene encodes CDR1 SGHTA and CDR2 FQGTGA. The CDR3 sequence is 15 residues long. The V gene lost 7 bases and the J gene lost 3 bases, with 16 bases spanning the gap. The CDR3 DNA is TGTGCCAGCACCCCTGGGGGAGGCAACTACAATGAGCAGTTCTTC. Translation: CASTPGGGNYNEQFF.

V gene TRBV28 combines with J gene TRBJ2-3; possibly TRBD1 for D (5 bases). Germline assignment: CDR1 MDHEN and CDR2 SYDVKM. Trimming took off 8 bases at V and 1 base at J, with 19 bases between the two ends. The CDR3 runs to 16 residues. CDR3 protein: CASSPSGLGGTDTQYF. CDR3 in DNA: TGTGCCAGCTCCCCGTCGGGCCTAGGGGGCACAGATACGCAGTATTTT.

The CDR3 loop is CASSLFGQGFSEQYF. The CDR3 DNA reads TGTGCCAGCAGTTTATTCGGACAGGGATTTTCCGAGCAGTACTTC. This chain uses TRBV28 with TRBJ2-7; 8 nucleotides align to TRBD1. Trimming cost V 1 base and J 6 bases; bases outside gene matches: 8. Germline V lookup: CDR1 MDHEN, CDR2 SYDVKM. This CDR3 contains 15 residues.

This rearrangement joins TRBV19 to TRBJ1-5; TRBD1 is a possible D gene (5 bases). The CDR3 is made up of 12 amino acids. With 5 bases removed from V and 4 bases from J, the gap between germline ends came to 6 bases. Germline V lookup: CDR1 LNHDA, CDR2 SQIVND (reference sequence). In nucleotides, the CDR3 is TGTGCCAGTAGTCAGGGAAATCAGCCCCAGCATTTT. It translates to CASSQGNQPQHF. The full variable domain, rest sourced from reference TRBV19 and TRBJ1-5, is DGGITQSPKYLFRKEGQNVTLSCEQNLNHDAMYWYRQDPGQGLRLIYYSQIVNDFQKGDIAEGYSVSREKKESFPLTVTSAQKNPTAFYLCASSQGNQPQHFGDGTRLSIL.

The chain is built from TRBV18 and TRBJ2-3; D remains unclear. The CDR3 covers 16 residues. Deletions cut 0 bases from V and 1 base from J, with 11 bases between. CDR1 KGHSH and CDR2 LQKENI come from the germline V gene. DNA for the CDR3: TGTGCCAGCTCACCACCCGCGGTGATGGGCACAGATACGCAGTATTTT. Its translation: CASSPPAVMGTDTQYF.

This sequence joins TRBV30 and TRBJ1-5; 7 nucleotides line up with TRBD1. Germline assignment: CDR1 GTSNPN and CDR2 SVGIG (reference sequence). The CDR3 is 16 amino acids. Losses at the gene ends were 0 bases for V and 4 bases for J; bases not matched to a gene: 9. The CDR3 reads CAWSVGVDRVNQPQHF. CDR3 bases: TGTGCCTGGAGTGTTGGGGTAGACAGGGTGAATCAGCCCCAGCATTTT.

This clone was counted between two and nine times. The chain has TRBV27 and TRBJ2-7, with 7 bases fitting TRBD2. Germline V CDR1 and CDR2: MNHEY, SMNVEV (reference sequence). V lost 6 bases, J lost 1 base, and 6 bases stayed unmatched. The length of the CDR3 is 14 residues. CDR3 coding DNA: TGTGCCAGCAGCCTGGGGGGGGAGTCCTACGAGCAGTACTTC. It encodes CASSLGGESYEQYF.

This chain uses TRBV6-2 or TRBV6-3 with TRBJ2-3; D gene uncertain. Germline V gene lookup returns CDR1 MNHEY and CDR2 SVGEGT. CDR3 size: 14 residues. Trimming cost V 0 bases and J 4 bases, with 8 bases left between them. Here the CDR3 DNA reads TGTGCCAGCAGTTACTCGTCGGTGGCAGATACGCAGTATTTT. Translated: CASSYSSVADTQYF.

The chain couples TRBV28 to TRBJ2-3; 7 nucleotides agree with TRBD1. CDR1 is MDHEN, CDR2 SYDVKM, per germline. This CDR3 is 16 amino acids long. V shed 6 bases, J shed 6 bases, and the junction held 15 bases outside the gene matches. As DNA, the CDR3 is TGTGCCAGCAGAGGGGCACAGGGGATAGAAGTGGATACGCAGTATTTT. Its protein product is CASRGAQGIEVDTQYF.

The chain joins TRBV6-6 to TRBJ2-7, with D uncertain. The CDR3 runs 14 residues. Germline V lookup: CDR1 MNHNY, CDR2 SVGAGI (reference sequence). With 2 bases removed from V and 2 bases from J, the gap between germline ends came to 10 bases. The CDR3 DNA is TGTGCCAGCAGTTACAGCGTCGACCCCTACGAGCAGTACTTC. This encodes CASSYSVDPYEQYF.

The chain joins TRBV4-3 to TRBJ2-7; 10 bases line up with TRBD1. The ends lost 3 bases at V and 7 bases at J; junction bases unmatched: 12. The CDR3 is made up of 16 amino acids. Germline lookup yields CDR1 LGHNA and CDR2 YSLEER. DNA for the CDR3: TGCGCCAGCAGCCAGGCCCGGGACAGGGGTTACTATGAGCAGTACTTC. Protein product: CASSQARDRGYYEQYF.